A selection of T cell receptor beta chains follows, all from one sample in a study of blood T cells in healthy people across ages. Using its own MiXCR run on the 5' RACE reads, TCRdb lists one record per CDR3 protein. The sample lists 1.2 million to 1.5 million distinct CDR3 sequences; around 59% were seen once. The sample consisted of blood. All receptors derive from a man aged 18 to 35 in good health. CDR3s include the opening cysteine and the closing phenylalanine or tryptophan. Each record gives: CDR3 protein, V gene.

CASNPSGANNEQFF,TRBV12-3/TRBV12-4
CSVRPLRGPGHEQYF,TRBV29-1
CASSKKGDRGHNEKLFF,TRBV21-1
CASSSSEAKNIQYF,TRBV12-3/TRBV12-4
CASSQGQPGDYGYTF,TRBV7-9
CASSWDREAQPQHF,TRBV7-9
CATSDLGVFEVEQYF,TRBV24-1
CASSLAAISGGLSYEQYF,TRBV7-2
CASSYSSGQGKEAFF,TRBV6-5
CASSSPTRPGDEQFF,TRBV12-3/TRBV12-4